This TCR beta chain came from a study of T cell changes during pregnancy in multiple sclerosis. The CDR3 sequence is 14 residues long. Deletions cut 5 bases from V and 4 bases from J, with 12 bases between. CDR1 MDHEN and CDR2 SYDVKM come from the germline V gene. Profiled with immunoSEQ multiplex PCR; TCRdb holds only in-frame clones, not every one. The data contain tens of thousands of clones, roughly 95% of them singletons. The sequencing here drew on peripheral blood, taken in the second trimester of pregnancy. The V and J genes are TRBV28 and TRBJ1-3; the D gene is possibly TRBD1 (6 bases). The clonotype comes from a female donor with multiple sclerosis, enrolled in a pregnancy study. The CDR3 loop is CASSTGLEGNTIYF. CDR3 sequence (DNA): TGTGCCAGCAGTACAGGGTTGGAAGGAAACACCATATATTTT.